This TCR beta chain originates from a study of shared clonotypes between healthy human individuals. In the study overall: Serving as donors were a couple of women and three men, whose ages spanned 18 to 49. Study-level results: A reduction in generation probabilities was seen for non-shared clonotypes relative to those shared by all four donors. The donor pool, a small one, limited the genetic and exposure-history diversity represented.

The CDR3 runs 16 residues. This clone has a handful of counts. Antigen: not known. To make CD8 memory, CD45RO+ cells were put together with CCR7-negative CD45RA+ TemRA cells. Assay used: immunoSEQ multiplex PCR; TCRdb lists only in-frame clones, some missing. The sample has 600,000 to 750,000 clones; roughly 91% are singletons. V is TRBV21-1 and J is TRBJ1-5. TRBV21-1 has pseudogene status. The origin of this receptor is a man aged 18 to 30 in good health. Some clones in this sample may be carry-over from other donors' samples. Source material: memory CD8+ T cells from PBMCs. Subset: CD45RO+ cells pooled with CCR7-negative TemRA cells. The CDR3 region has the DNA TGTGCCAGCAGCACCTCGACGGGATATAGCAATCAGCCCCAGCATTTT. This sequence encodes CASSTSTGYSNQPQHF.